Below, 9 T cell receptor beta chains from the same sample are listed, as sequenced in a study of regulatory T cells in long-lasting Graves disease. Described time point: persistent/refractory GD, antithyroid drugs over 5 years with positive TRAb. Construction of the TCR library relied on RNA isolated from PBMCs. iRepertoire HTBI primers and Arm-PCR of CDR3 regions built TCR beta libraries. TCRdb called the multiplex PCR reads again in MiXCR, with one record for every CDR3 protein. The sample has some 450,000 distinct CDR3 sequences; around 20% are singletons. Material: peripheral blood mononuclear cells (PBMCs), obtained when the disease was refractory, from a patient treated with antithyroid drugs. Receptors originate from a female donor with Graves disease.

CDR3: CAWTPGNSNQPQHF. The DNA for the CDR3 is TGTGCCTGGACCCCAGGGAATAGCAATCAGCCCCAGCATTTT. The chain has TRBV30 and TRBJ1-5, with D possibly matching TRBD1 (5 bases). The V end was cut by 4 bases, the J end by 0 bases, with 10 bases between. CDR1 GTSNPN and CDR2 SVGIG come from the germline V gene (reference sequence). This CDR3 has 14 residues.

The chain has TRBV7-9 and TRBJ2-2; D perhaps matches TRBD2 (6 bases). This CDR3 contains 17 residues. V lost 5 bases, J lost 3 bases, and 19 bases lay in between. CDR1 and CDR2 (germline): SEHNR, FQNEAQ (reference sequence). The CDR3 spells CASSLIAGIRHTGELFF. CDR3 nucleotide sequence: TGTGCCAGCAGCCTGATCGCGGGGATTCGGCACACCGGGGAGCTGTTTTTT.

The rearrangement links TRBV28 to TRBJ2-3, with 8 bases that match TRBD2. Germline V gives CDR1 MDHEN, CDR2 SYDVKM. J gave up 0 bases and V 1 base, and 3 bases lay outside the gene matches. The CDR3 contains 16 residues. CDR3 residues: CASSLSVAGSTDTQYF. CDR3 in DNA: TGTGCCAGCAGTTTATCGGTAGCGGGAAGCACAGATACGCAGTATTTT.

This clonotype was recorded many times. CDR3 sequence (DNA): TGTGCCAGCAGTTACCCAGGGGGCCGTAGAGGAAACACCATATATTTT. It codes for CASSYPGGRRGNTIYF. This sequence joins TRBV28 and TRBJ1-3; 8 nucleotides line up with TRBD1. V was clipped by 4 bases and J by 4 bases; unmatched bases: 9. The V gene's germline CDR1 is MDHEN and CDR2 SYDVKM. The CDR3 consists of 16 residues.

This clonotype occurred many times. The rearrangement uses TRBV2 and TRBJ2-5, with D uncertain. V was clipped by 2 bases and J by 9 bases, with 7 bases between them. Per the germline V gene, CDR1 is SNHLY and CDR2 is FYNNEI. This CDR3 has 11 residues. The CDR3 DNA is TGTGCCAGCAGTGAAAGACGGTCCCAGTACTTC. Protein: CASSERRSQYF.

This clonotype occurred many times. The chain uses TRBV20-1 and TRBJ1-1; D remains ambiguous. Per germline, CDR1 DFQATT and CDR2 SNEGSKA (reference sequence). V was trimmed by 5 bases and J by 0 bases, leaving 19 bases between them. The CDR3 has 16 amino acids. The CDR3 reads CSAPRYGSSMNTEAFF. DNA for the CDR3: TGCAGTGCTCCTAGGTATGGCAGCTCCATGAACACTGAAGCTTTCTTT.

This clonotype was counted a few times. The CDR3 coding sequence is TGTGCCAGCCGGGACAGGGGTATAGGGGGCTACACCTTC. Translated: CASRDRGIGGYTF. The chain is built from TRBV3-1 and TRBJ1-2, with 10 bases fitting TRBD1. This CDR3 region has 13 residues. V shed 8 bases, J shed 8 bases, and the junction held 8 bases outside the gene matches. Per the germline V gene, CDR1 is LGHDT and CDR2 is YNNKEL (reference sequence). The whole variable domain, filled in from reference TRBV3-1 and TRBJ1-2, reads DTAVSQTPKYLVTQMGNDKSIKCEQNLGHDTMYWYKQDSKKFLKIMFSYNNKELIINETVPNRFSPKSPDKAHLNLHINSLELGDSAVYFCASRDRGIGGYTFGSGTRLTVV.

Worth noting for this clonotype: One end of the junction does not line up with germline, which may come from a read error. The chain carries TRBV27 and TRBJ2-5, with 11 nucleotides matching TRBD1. Germline loops: CDR1 MNHEY, CDR2 SMNVEV (reference sequence). The CDR3 is 17 amino acids. Here the CDR3 DNA reads TGTGCCAGCAGTGTATCCGGGACAGGGGGACCCGGGGAGACCCAGTACTTC. It encodes CASSVSGTGGPGETQYF.

The chain employs TRBV6-2 or TRBV6-3 and TRBJ2-7; D unclear. The CDR3 is 17 residues long. CDR1 is MNHEY and CDR2 is SVGEGT in the germline V gene. The germline V and J ends were trimmed by 2 bases and 5 bases, with 22 bases remaining between them. The DNA of the CDR3 is TGTGCCAGCAGTTACGAACGCCCGGTCTTTGGGCGAGACGAGCAGTACTTC. Protein: CASSYERPVFGRDEQYF.